The present T cell receptor (beta chain) was sequenced within a study of CD8 T cells in ankylosing spondylitis. In regard to this clonotype: Its antigen is still unknown.

Whole-study findings and limits: Blood of patients with ankylosing spondylitis appeared to be characterized by a TCR beta motif of several highly homologous variants. In the blood and synovial fluid of reactive arthritis, some motif variants had been previously reported.

Quantitative 5'-RACE was performed with molecular barcodes, and it yielded the TCR beta libraries. A single record per CDR3 protein comes from TCRdb applying MiXCR to the 5' RACE reads. The sample holds about 540,000 distinct CDR3 sequences, about 12% seen once. Germline loops: CDR1 ENHRY, CDR2 SYGVKD. The CDR3 has 17 residues. With V trimmed by 4 bases and J by 2 bases, 13 bases remained unmatched. The V and J genes are TRBV10-3 and TRBJ2-5; 7 bases map to TRBD1. The receptor comes from a male donor with ankylosing spondylitis. Sequencing was carried out using blood, either unsorted or a sorted T cell fraction (not recorded which). The CDR3 sequence: CAISGSSRTGKQETQYF. CDR3 in DNA: TGTGCCATCAGTGGGTCGAGCCGGACAGGAAAACAAGAGACCCAGTACTTC.